The clone carrying this TCR beta chain is large within its sample. Its antigen remains unidentified. The data were obtained in a study of high-grade serous ovarian cancer treatment subgroups. The wider study: On average, around 15,000 reads and roughly 7,700 unique TCR beta rearrangements were obtained per sample.

Tumor tissue was taken before any definitive surgery or chemotherapy was given. Study-level points and caveats: Bulk tumor TCR sequencing gave no spatial information. Same-patient tumor repertoires overlapped at roughly 0.11 to 0.79; different patients barely overlapped. Only CDR3 was analyzed; CDR1 and CDR2 were not.

Assay used: immunoSEQ multiplex PCR; TCRdb lists only in-frame clones, some missing. The sample comprises fewer than 2,500 clones, around three fifths of which are singletons, and around 13% rests with the top ten. V lost 1 base, J lost 6 bases, and 7 bases lay in between. This CDR3 contains 12 residues. The germline gives CDR1 GTSNPN, CDR2 SVGIG (reference sequence). Sequences were obtained from tumor tissue. The chain joins TRBV30 to TRBJ1-3, with D unclear. The sequence was collected from a human donor with high-grade serous ovarian cancer. This chain's CDR3 is CAWSDNKNTIYF. The CDR3 DNA follows: TGTGCCTGGAGTGATAATAAAAACACCATATATTTT.